This T cell receptor (beta chain) was retrieved from a study of blood T cell repertoires in COVID-19 (dated by TCRdb to the early 2020s). For context, the study as a whole: Samples from collaborators originated in the United States, Italy and Spain and spanned both the acute and convalescent phases of COVID-19. The material from the prospective study consisted of cDNA or gDNA derived from T cells, B-cell-depleted T cells, or PBMCs. The dataset comprised deeply sampled blood TCRbeta repertoires from subjects exposed to, actively infected with, or recovered from COVID-19. A freely available public database, intended as a resource for researchers studying the immune response to SARS-CoV-2, is where the repertoires were released. Samples came from the ongoing ImmuneRACE study (first 160 participants) plus 1,254 subjects from 6 global collaborators. The sample metadata nearly always contained a de-identified subject ID, COVID-19 status, age in years and sex. HLA class I and class II types, where available, came from metadata supplied by the sample provider rather than from assay-based typing. Broader findings and caveats from the paper: The amount of clinical and demographic metadata varied by source and participant and was provided uncurated.

Trimming costs V 5 bases and J 6 bases, and their ends lie 20 bases apart. CDR1 and CDR2 (SGHAT, FQNNGV) derive from the germline V gene. The CDR3 spans 16 residues, from the cysteine through the phenylalanine. CDR3 DNA is the only sequence kept; it has 48 bases, read in frame from the first base. The count of this clone is one. The target of this receptor is not known. Per-nucleotide qualities are absent, and no much larger clonotype sits a single base away. The immunoSEQ Assay, a bias-controlled multiplex PCR, was used to amplify TCRbeta CDR3 regions from genomic DNA. In the original analysis: Nucleated cell counts per sample were estimated from amplification of reference gene primers within the assay. To quantify the absolute abundance of each unique TCRbeta CDR3 rearrangement, sequence reads were collapsed and filtered. Productive Simpson clonality was computed per sample as the square root of Simpson's diversity index over productive rearrangements. The table comes from immuneACCESS by way of TCRdb, which keeps in-frame sequences with V and J called. Part of the clones is missing from these tables; in studies checked, under half for an unresolved V gene and the rest for unknown reasons. The V and J calls and clone size are taken from that table; D and trimming were inferred from the DNA. The sample has about 100,000 clones on record, roughly 80% of them singletons. Jointly, the top ten make up about an eighth of the sample.

Collaborating institutions collected whole blood in K2EDTA tubes following their own protocols. For TCRbeta analysis, collaborators shipped samples as frozen whole blood, isolated PBMCs, or DNA extracted from either of those sample types. Sequencing used peripheral blood. Rearrangement joined TRBV11-2 to TRBJ2-1; the D region possibly corresponds to TRBD2 (6 bases align). This clonotype originated in a man aged 45 to 65 with active or convalescent COVID-19. The DNA sequence is TGTGCCAGCAGCCCCCTGGGAGTAGCGGACCCCAATGAGCAGTTCTTC. It is translated as CASSPLGVADPNEQFF. The CDR3, completed at both ends by the reference TRBV11-2 and TRBJ2-1 genes, gives the full variable domain EAGVAQSPRYKIIEKRQSVAFWCNPISGHATLYWYQQILGQGPKLLIQFQNNGVVDDSQLPKDRFSAERLKGVDSTLKIQPAKLEDSAVYLCASSPLGVADPNEQFFGPGTRLTVL.